The rows below give T cell receptor beta chains drawn from one sample of a study of spatial heterogeneity in lung cancer. MiXCR, applied by TCRdb to the 5' RACE reads, yields one record per CDR3 protein. Here the sample spans around 44,000 distinct CDR3 sequences, more than 9% being singletons. The sample in question was PBMCs, obtained at follow-up. The receptors originated from a female donor with early-stage non-small cell lung cancer. CDR3s include the opening cysteine and the closing phenylalanine or tryptophan. D genes are given only for firm matches. The size field is filled for only some rows; it gives once, few, many or a size class.

size: many
J: TRBJ1-2
D: NA
V: TRBV6-5
DNA: TGTGCCAGCAGCGGACAATACGATGGCTACACCTTC
CDR3: CASSGQYDGYTF

size: few
J: TRBJ2-1
D: NA
V: TRBV12-5
DNA: TGTGCTAGTGGTTTGGTACTGGGGCCGCTCAATGAGCAGTTCTTC
CDR3: CASGLVLGPLNEQFF

size: NA
J: TRBJ2-1
D: NA
V: TRBV7-6
DNA: TGTGCCAGCAGTCTACAGGGTGGGACTGTGGATGAGCAGTTCTTC
CDR3: CASSLQGGTVDEQFF

size: many
J: TRBJ2-3
D: TRBD2
V: TRBV11-2
DNA: TGTGCCAGCAGCCCACCGTTGGGACTAGCGGAGGGGGTAGGAGATACGCAGTATTTT
CDR3: CASSPPLGLAEGVGDTQYF

size: few
J: TRBJ2-3
D: NA
V: TRBV5-6
DNA: TGTGCCAGCAGCTTGGTTCAAGGCACGCAGTATTTT
CDR3: CASSLVQGTQYF

size: many
J: TRBJ1-1
D: NA
V: TRBV7-9
DNA: TGTGCCAGCAGCTTATACGGTCGCGTAGGGGCGCGGGCTGAAGCTTTCTTT
CDR3: CASSLYGRVGARAEAFF

size: few
J: TRBJ2-7
D: NA
V: TRBV12-3/TRBV12-4
DNA: TGTGCCAGCAGTTTCGGGGCAGTTGCGATGCGAGAGCAGTACTTC
CDR3: CASSFGAVAMREQYF

size: once
J: TRBJ2-5
D: TRBD2
V: TRBV4-3
DNA: TGCGCCAGCAGCCAAAACCATCCCGCTAGCGGGGGGTTGGAGACCCAGTACTTC
CDR3: CASSQNHPASGGLETQYF

size: many
J: TRBJ1-2
D: NA
V: TRBV19
DNA: TGTGCCAGTAGTATGGTGGGGGTTGGCTATGGCTACACCTTC
CDR3: CASSMVGVGYGYTF

size: NA
J: TRBJ1-1
D: NA
V: TRBV28
DNA: TGTGCCAGCAATATAATAGGGCTCGGTAGAAACACTGAAGCTTTCTTT
CDR3: CASNIIGLGRNTEAFF

size: NA
J: TRBJ2-5
D: NA
V: TRBV10-2
DNA: TGCGCCAGCGGCCCCCACGCGACTAGAGGTGAAGAGACCCAGTACTTC
CDR3: CASGPHATRGEETQYF

size: many
J: TRBJ1-5
D: TRBD1
V: TRBV28
DNA: TGTGCCAGCAGGACAGGGTCGGTGCCCCAGCATTTT
CDR3: CASRTGSVPQHF

size: many
J: TRBJ2-5
D: NA
V: TRBV28
DNA: TGTGCCAGCAGCGATCCGGGACGGATCCCCGAAGAGACCCAGTACTTC
CDR3: CASSDPGRIPEETQYF

size: NA
J: TRBJ1-2
D: NA
V: TRBV20-1
DNA: TGCAGTGCTAGAGACTCACAGGGAACTGGCTACACCTTC
CDR3: CSARDSQGTGYTF

size: NA
J: TRBJ1-5
D: NA
V: TRBV6-5
DNA: TGTGCCAGCAGTTCGGTAATGGGCAATCAGCCCCAGCATTTT
CDR3: CASSSVMGNQPQHF

size: many
J: TRBJ2-3
D: TRBD2
V: TRBV7-2
DNA: TGTGCCAGCAGCTTAATTAGCGGGGGGGCTATAGATACGCAGTATTTT
CDR3: CASSLISGGAIDTQYF

size: few
J: TRBJ2-2
D: NA
V: TRBV7-7
DNA: TGTGCTAGCAGCTTGGGAGCTAGGCAGAACACCGGGGAGCTGTTTTTT
CDR3: CASSLGARQNTGELFF

size: few
J: TRBJ1-5
D: NA
V: TRBV28
DNA: TGTGCCAGCAGGGGCAGGCTTAGCAATCAGCCCCAGCATTTT
CDR3: CASRGRLSNQPQHF

size: NA
J: TRBJ2-5
D: TRBD2
V: TRBV20-1
DNA: TGCAGTGCTAGAGATAGGAGCGGGGGGCAGACCCAGTACTTC
CDR3: CSARDRSGGQTQYF

size: NA
J: TRBJ2-7
D: NA
V: TRBV13
DNA: TGTGCCAGCAGCCCGCAGGCTGGGATCAGCGTCGGGAATGGCTACGAGCAGTACTTC
CDR3: CASSPQAGISVGNGYEQYF

size: many
J: TRBJ2-2
D: TRBD2
V: TRBV7-6
DNA: TGTGCCAGCAGTCCGGAAACTAGCGGGGGCTGGCGGGACACCGGGGAGCTGTTTTTT
CDR3: CASSPETSGGWRDTGELFF

size: many
J: TRBJ2-3
D: NA
V: TRBV5-1
DNA: TGCGCCAGCAGCTTGGGAAGGACAGACCTGGCAGATACGCAGTATTTT
CDR3: CASSLGRTDLADTQYF

size: NA
J: TRBJ2-3
D: TRBD2
V: TRBV29-1
DNA: TGCAGCGTTGAATCTAGCGGAGGAGCAGATACGCAGTATTTT
CDR3: CSVESSGGADTQYF

size: many
J: TRBJ1-2
D: TRBD1
V: TRBV28
DNA: TGTGCCAGCTCCGACGGTAGGGGGCTTAGCTACACCTTC
CDR3: CASSDGRGLSYTF

size: few
J: TRBJ2-5
D: TRBD2
V: TRBV19
DNA: TGTGCCAGTAAAGACACCGGGGGGTCCCAAGAGACCCAGTACTTC
CDR3: CASKDTGGSQETQYF

size: few
J: TRBJ2-1
D: NA
V: TRBV9
DNA: TGTGCCAGCAGCGTTGGCGGGGGCCTTACCTACAATGAGCAGTTCTTC
CDR3: CASSVGGGLTYNEQFF

size: NA
J: TRBJ2-1
D: TRBD2
V: TRBV11-2
DNA: TGTGCCAGCAGCTCCAGCCGACTAGCGGGGACCTCCTACAATGAGCAGTTCTTC
CDR3: CASSSSRLAGTSYNEQFF

size: NA
J: TRBJ2-5
D: TRBD2
V: TRBV2
DNA: TGTGCCACCAGCGTAGGGACTAGCGGTCTAGGGAGCCAAGAGACCCAGTACTTC
CDR3: CATSVGTSGLGSQETQYF

size: many
J: TRBJ2-7
D: TRBD1
V: TRBV19
DNA: TGTGCCAGTAGTATAACAGGGGGCGCGTACGAGCAGTACTTC
CDR3: CASSITGGAYEQYF

size: many
J: TRBJ1-1
D: NA
V: TRBV3-1
DNA: TGTGCCAGCAGCCAAAGCGAGACAAAAGCTTTCTTT
CDR3: CASSQSETKAFF

size: many
J: TRBJ2-1
D: TRBD1
V: TRBV15
DNA: TGTGCCACCAGCAATCTATGGGACAGGGTATCTATTGAGCAGTTCTTC
CDR3: CATSNLWDRVSIEQFF

size: many
J: TRBJ2-3
D: NA
V: TRBV11-2
DNA: TGTGCCAGCAGCCTAGGGGGGACTAGCACAGATACGCAGTATTTT
CDR3: CASSLGGTSTDTQYF

size: NA
J: TRBJ2-2
D: NA
V: TRBV6-5
DNA: TGTGCCACCTCGTTGGGGCTGGAGCTGTTTTTT
CDR3: CATSLGLELFF

size: NA
J: TRBJ1-2
D: NA
V: TRBV3-1
DNA: TGTGCCAGCAGCCAAGATTTGGATGGGGGCTACACCTTC
CDR3: CASSQDLDGGYTF

size: NA
J: TRBJ2-5
D: NA
V: TRBV28
DNA: TGTGCCAGCAGTTTATCTAGCAGAGAGACCCAGTACTTC
CDR3: CASSLSSRETQYF

size: many
J: TRBJ2-4
D: NA
V: TRBV7-2
DNA: TGTGCCAGCAGCTCCCCGGGAGCCAAAAACATTCAGTACTTC
CDR3: CASSSPGAKNIQYF

size: many
J: TRBJ2-7
D: TRBD2
V: TRBV18
DNA: TGTGCCAGCTCCTCACTAGCGGGGGGACCCACCCTCCTTTCCTACGAGCAGTACTTC
CDR3: CASSSLAGGPTLLSYEQYF

size: many
J: TRBJ1-4
D: NA
V: TRBV7-3
DNA: TGTGCCAGCAGCTTAACAGCTACCCGAGGGGAAAAACTGTTTTTT
CDR3: CASSLTATRGEKLFF

size: many
J: TRBJ1-2
D: NA
V: TRBV28
DNA: TGTGCCAGCAGCCCCGGACGAGACTATGGCTACACCTTC
CDR3: CASSPGRDYGYTF

size: many
J: TRBJ2-5
D: TRBD1
V: TRBV5-1
DNA: TGCGCCAGCAGCTTGGGACAGGGCCAAGAGACCCAGTACTTC
CDR3: CASSLGQGQETQYF

size: many
J: TRBJ1-1
D: TRBD1
V: TRBV7-3
DNA: TGTGCCAGCAGCTTAACGCAGGGGGACACTGAAGCTTTCTTT
CDR3: CASSLTQGDTEAFF

size: NA
J: TRBJ2-1
D: TRBD2
V: TRBV12-3/TRBV12-4
DNA: TGTGCCAGCAGTCAGACTAGCAGGGACTACAATGAGCAGTTCTTC
CDR3: CASSQTSRDYNEQFF

size: few
J: TRBJ2-2
D: NA
V: TRBV7-3
DNA: TGTGCCAGCAGCTTGAGTCGGCAGGAAGGGCTGTTTTTT
CDR3: CASSLSRQEGLFF

size: NA
J: TRBJ2-2
D: NA
V: TRBV15
DNA: TGTGCCACCAGCAGACAGGGGTACACCGGGGAGCTGTTTTTT
CDR3: CATSRQGYTGELFF

size: few
J: TRBJ2-7
D: NA
V: TRBV12-3/TRBV12-4
DNA: TGTGCCAGCAGTGACGGGTTTTACGAGCAGTACTTC
CDR3: CASSDGFYEQYF

size: many
J: TRBJ2-1
D: NA
V: TRBV2
DNA: TGTGCCAGCAGCCTTAGGGGGGGATCCTACAATGAGCAGTTCTTC
CDR3: CASSLRGGSYNEQFF